The 29 T cell receptor beta chains below all came from one sample that was sequenced in a study of blood T cell repertoires in COVID-19. TCRdb's table, derived via immunoSEQ multiplex PCR, lists solely in-frame clones and lacks some. The sample gives about 100,000 clones, roughly 87% of which show up once; over 7% is in the top ten. The sequencing sample was made of peripheral blood. The source of these receptors is a young man in a cohort sampled during active COVID-19.

The CDR3 DNA is TGCGCCAGCGCGAGGACAGGAAAGAATTACGAGCAGTACTTC. Protein product: CASARTGKNYEQYF. This chain connects TRBV5-1 to TRBJ2-7, with 7 bases identical to TRBD1. J was trimmed by 4 bases and V by 7 bases; bases with no gene match: 11. CDR3 length: 14 residues. Germline CDR1 and CDR2: SGHRS and YFSETQ.

The chain is built from TRBV7-6 and TRBJ2-7, with 10 bases aligning to TRBD1. The germline V gene encodes CDR1 SGHVS and CDR2 FNYEAQ. The CDR3 totals 16 residues. V dropped 5 bases and J dropped 2; count of bases not matched to a gene: 9. The CDR3 loop reads CASSPHTGTGAYEQYF. Written as DNA, the CDR3 is TGTGCCAGCAGCCCCCACACCGGGACAGGGGCCTACGAGCAGTACTTC.

The chain is built from TRBV7-9 and TRBJ1-1; 9 nucleotides line up with TRBD1. The CDR3 totals 14 residues. V trimming: 5 bases; J trimming: 4 bases; junction bases outside the gene matches: 5. Germline V gene lookup returns CDR1 SEHNR and CDR2 FQNEAQ (reference sequence). The CDR3 here is CASSPRDRATEAFF. CDR3 bases: TGTGCCAGCAGCCCCCGGGACAGGGCCACTGAAGCTTTCTTT.

This clone was seen only once. This sequence joins TRBV12-3 or TRBV12-4 and TRBJ1-1; 8 nucleotides align to TRBD1. V gave up 6 bases and J gave up 6 bases; unmatched junction bases: 6. The CDR3 is 13 amino acids. The CDR3 protein is CASRGQGVAEAFF. CDR3 bases: TGTGCCAGCAGAGGACAGGGTGTCGCTGAAGCTTTCTTT.

This clone was seen more than once but under ten times. The rearrangement links TRBV27 to TRBJ1-5; TRBD1 matches 9 bases. The CDR3 runs to 15 residues. V lost 1 base and J lost 4; bases outside the gene matches: 2. Germline V gives CDR1 MNHEY, CDR2 SMNVEV (reference sequence). The CDR3 region has the DNA TGTGCCAGCAGTTTATACAGGGGGCTGAATCAGCCCCAGCATTTT. Translating gives CASSLYRGLNQPQHF.

The J gene is TRBJ2-7, the V gene TRBV7-8; D is perhaps TRBD2 (5 bases). Germline loops: CDR1 SGHVS, CDR2 FQNEAQ. Trimming stripped 0 bases from V and 2 bases from J, with 14 bases between. This CDR3 is built from 16 residues. The CDR3 sequence is CASSLARSGVPYEQYF. Written as DNA, the CDR3 is TGTGCCAGCAGCTTAGCCCGGTCCGGGGTTCCCTACGAGCAGTACTTC.

This clone was seen more than once but under ten times. The chain uses TRBV7-2 and TRBJ2-1, with D maybe TRBD2 (7 bases). Per germline, CDR1 SGHTA and CDR2 FQGNSA. The V end was cut by 8 bases, the J end by 3 bases, with 14 bases between. The CDR3 sequence is 14 residues long. CDR3 protein: CASGARGGYNEQFF. The DNA of the CDR3 is TGTGCCAGCGGCGCTAGGGGGGGCTACAATGAGCAGTTCTTC. Variable domain in full (rest from reference TRBV7-2 and TRBJ2-1): GAGVSQSPSNKVTEKGKDVELRCDPISGHTALYWYRQSLGQGLEFLIYFQGNSAPDKSGLPSDRFSAERTGGSVSTLTIQRTQQEDSAVYLCASGARGGYNEQFFGPGTRLTVL.

V is TRBV5-8 and J is TRBJ2-7; a possible D gene is TRBD2 (6 bases). The CDR3 length is 11 residues. Germline V gene data show CDR1 as SGHTS and CDR2 as YDEGEE. V dropped 7 bases and J dropped 4 bases, with 9 bases sitting between them. CDR3: CASRDLYEQYF. DNA for the CDR3: TGTGCCAGCCGGGACTTGTACGAGCAGTACTTC.

This clone was observed once. The chain combines TRBV6-6 with TRBJ2-5, with 7 positions matching TRBD1. The germline CDR1 and CDR2 sequences are MNHNY and SVGAGI (reference sequence). The CDR3 loop spans 13 amino acids. V shed 6 bases, J shed 2 bases, and the junction held 3 bases outside the gene matches. CDR3 in amino acids: CASSLQGQETQYF. The CDR3 DNA is TGTGCCAGCAGCTTACAGGGGCAAGAGACCCAGTACTTC.

This rearrangement joins TRBV6-2 or TRBV6-3 to TRBJ2-3; a weak D match, TRBD1 (5 bases). V was clipped by 4 bases and J by 1 base, with 9 bases between them. Germline lookup yields CDR1 MNHEY and CDR2 SVGEGT. CDR3 size: 14 residues. CDR3 sequence reads: CASSWGGGTDTQYF. As DNA, the CDR3 is TGTGCCAGCAGTTGGGGCGGAGGCACAGATACGCAGTATTTT.

V usage is TRBV5-4 and J usage is TRBJ2-3; the D gene is possibly TRBD2 (5 bases). V was pared by 5 bases and J by 3 bases, with 16 bases between. CDR3 size: 15 residues. Germline V gene lookup returns CDR1 SGHNT and CDR2 YYREEE (reference sequence). The CDR3 sequence: CASRSGSVGTDTQYF. DNA of the CDR3: TGTGCCAGCAGATCCGGTAGCGTGGGGACAGATACGCAGTATTTT.

V and J are TRBV7-2 and TRBJ2-3, with 8 nucleotides matching TRBD2. Germline V gives CDR1 SGHTA, CDR2 FQGNSA. The V segment lost 5 bases and the J segment 6 bases; nucleotides outside the gene matches: 10. The CDR3 loop spans 15 amino acids. The CDR3 loop is CASSLTSGDQDTQYF. CDR3 DNA: TGTGCCAGCAGCCTAACTAGCGGCGACCAGGATACGCAGTATTTT.

This chain links TRBV7-9 with TRBJ2-3; D is possibly TRBD1 (6 bases). This CDR3 contains 15 residues. With 5 bases removed from V and 0 bases from J, the gap between germline ends came to 12 bases. Looked up from germline, CDR1 is SEHNR and CDR2 is FQNEAQ (reference sequence). The chain's CDR3 is CASSPQGISTDTQYF. CDR3 sequence (DNA): TGTGCCAGCAGCCCTCAGGGGATAAGCACAGATACGCAGTATTTT.

Written as DNA, the CDR3 is TGCGCCAGCCGTACTAGCGGGGGGGCCCTAGGGACCCAGTACTTC. Its translation: CASRTSGGALGTQYF. This chain uses TRBV5-1 with TRBJ2-5; 13 bases agree with TRBD2. Germline CDR1 and CDR2: SGHRS and YFSETQ. This CDR3 has 15 residues. The V segment lost 7 bases and the J segment 7 bases; nucleotides outside the gene matches: 10.

The rearrangement links TRBV5-8 to TRBJ2-7, with D tentatively TRBD1 (6 bases). This CDR3 has 14 residues. Trimming left V 0 bases short and J 5 bases short, with 12 bases between. Per the germline V gene, CDR1 is SGHTS and CDR2 is YDEGEE. CDR3 sequence (DNA): TGTGCCAGCAGCTTGGACAGGGTTTTCGACGAGCAGTACTTC. This sequence encodes CASSLDRVFDEQYF.

The chain links TRBV7-2 to TRBJ2-3; 7 bases agree with TRBD1. CDR1 and CDR2 (germline): SGHTA, FQGNSA. V shed 2 bases and J 5 bases; nucleotides not matched to a gene: 10. This CDR3 is built from 16 residues. CDR3 bases: TGTGCCAGCAGCTTATATAGGGGGCGTGGTGGAGATACGCAGTATTTT. Translation: CASSLYRGRGGDTQYF.

V and J are TRBV7-2 and TRBJ1-1; a weak D match, TRBD1 (6 bases). Trimming pared 0 bases from V and 5 bases from J, leaving 10 bases between. Germline CDR1 SGHTA, CDR2 FQGNSA. This CDR3 contains 14 residues. The CDR3 is CASSLAGGGTEAFF. The CDR3 DNA sequence: TGTGCCAGCAGCTTAGCAGGGGGGGGGACTGAAGCTTTCTTT.

This clone has only one observation. The J gene is TRBJ2-7, the V gene TRBV6-5, with 11 bases that match TRBD1. Germline V gives CDR1 MNHEY, CDR2 SVGAGI. This CDR3 spans 15 amino acids. Losses at the gene ends were 4 bases for V and 3 bases for J; bases not matched to a gene: 5. The CDR3 region has the DNA TGTGCCAGCAGTTTCGCGGGACAGGGGGGCTACGAGCAGTACTTC. This sequence encodes CASSFAGQGGYEQYF.

The rearrangement joins TRBV19 to TRBJ1-3; D is undetermined. Trimming removed 3 bases at V and 1 base at J, with 13 bases between. The CDR3 extends over 16 amino acids. Germline lookup yields CDR1 LNHDA and CDR2 SQIVND (reference sequence). DNA of the CDR3: TGTGCCAGTAGTATCACAGCTCTACCTTCTGGAAACACCATATATTTT. This codes for CASSITALPSGNTIYF.

This sequence joins TRBV5-6 and TRBJ1-4; 7 nucleotides line up with TRBD1. Germline V gives CDR1 SGHDT, CDR2 YYEEEE. This CDR3 region has 13 residues. Trimming took 4 bases from V and 6 from J; bases not matched to a gene: 3. CDR3 sequence: CASSTGTDEKLFF. DNA of the CDR3: TGTGCCAGCAGCACCGGGACAGATGAAAAACTGTTTTTT.

The chain uses TRBV9 and TRBJ2-1; 9 bases line up with TRBD1. The CDR3 extends over 15 amino acids. Trimming took 5 bases from V and 7 from J; bases not matched to a gene: 10. In germline, CDR1 is SGDLS, CDR2 YYNGEE. CDR3 nucleotide sequence: TGTGCCAGCAGTGAGGACAGGGGTGGTAGGAATGAGCAGTTCTTC. This encodes CASSEDRGGRNEQFF.

V and J are TRBV30 and TRBJ1-3, with D possibly matching TRBD1 (6 bases). Germline CDR1 GTSNPN, CDR2 SVGIG (reference sequence). Deletions cut 4 bases from V and 4 bases from J, with 11 bases between. This CDR3 contains 13 residues. CDR3 nucleotides: TGTGCCTGGACTAGGGGGTCCGGAAACACCATATATTTT. It yields the protein CAWTRGSGNTIYF.

The rearrangement links TRBV7-6 to TRBJ1-1; 8 nucleotides align to TRBD1. This CDR3 has 16 amino acids. V gave up 4 bases and J gave up 1 base; unmatched junction bases: 8. CDR1 SGHVS and CDR2 FNYEAQ come from the germline V gene. The CDR3 nucleotides read TGTGCCAGCAGCTACGGACAGGGTCGGGAGAACACTGAAGCTTTCTTT. Amino acids: CASSYGQGRENTEAFF. Full variable domain (remainder filled in from reference TRBV7-6 and TRBJ1-1): GAGVSQSPRYKVTKRGQDVALRCDPISGHVSLYWYRQALGQGPEFLTYFNYEAQQDKSGLPNDRFSAERPEGSISTLTIQRTEQRDSAMYRCASSYGQGRENTEAFFGQGTRLTVV.

The chain couples TRBV27 to TRBJ1-2, with TRBD1 identical over 9 bases. V was clipped by 5 bases and J by 7 bases; unmatched bases: 14. Germline-derived CDR1 and CDR2 are MNHEY and SMNVEV (reference sequence). The CDR3 is 16 amino acids. CDR3: CASSLRTGVYMAGYTF. The CDR3 coding sequence is TGTGCCAGCAGTCTGCGGACAGGGGTATACATGGCTGGCTACACCTTC.

This clone was detected only a few times. V gene TRBV5-6 combines with J gene TRBJ2-1; D gene unclear. Germline V gene data show CDR1 as SGHDT and CDR2 as YYEEEE. The CDR3 sequence is 12 residues long. With 0 bases removed from V and 10 bases from J, the gap between germline ends came to 8 bases. Here the CDR3 reads CASSLDLGEQFF. The CDR3 region has the DNA TGTGCCAGCAGCTTGGACCTAGGAGAGCAGTTCTTC.

This clone appeared a few times. The rearrangement links TRBV6-5 to TRBJ1-6; no firm D call. Trimming stripped 5 bases from V and 8 bases from J, with 16 bases between. The germline CDR1 and CDR2 sequences are MNHEY and SVGAGI. The CDR3 has 15 amino acids. CDR3 sequence: CASSPEGVRYSPLHF. DNA of the CDR3: TGTGCCAGCAGTCCGGAGGGTGTCCGCTATTCACCCCTCCACTTT.

This chain uses TRBV18 with TRBJ1-1, with 9 bases that match TRBD1. CDR1 is KGHSH and CDR2 is LQKENI in the germline V gene. The V and J ends lost 4 bases and 3 bases, in that order; junction bases with no gene match: 6. This CDR3 has 15 residues. The CDR3 sequence is CASSLHRGLYTEAFF. CDR3 nucleotides: TGTGCCAGCTCACTCCACAGGGGGCTGTACACTGAAGCTTTCTTT.

The chain carries TRBV27 and TRBJ2-7; 7 nucleotides align to TRBD1. This CDR3 spans 13 amino acids. V was pared by 6 bases and J by 0 bases, with 2 bases of the junction left unmatched. The germline CDR1 and CDR2 sequences are MNHEY and SMNVEV (reference sequence). CDR3 sequence reads: CASSRDSSYEQYF. The CDR3 bases are TGTGCCAGCAGCCGGGACAGCTCCTACGAGCAGTACTTC.

This clone is a singleton in its sample. The V and J genes are TRBV7-3 and TRBJ2-1; 7 nucleotides agree with TRBD2. With V trimmed by 1 base and J by 7 bases, 4 bases remained unmatched. The CDR3 has 14 residues. The germline gives CDR1 SGHTA, CDR2 FQGTGA. The CDR3, as DNA: TGTGCCAGCAGCTTAAGCGGGGGAGGAAATGAGCAGTTCTTC. Its protein is CASSLSGGGNEQFF.